This T cell receptor (beta chain) was sequenced in a study of T-cell reconstitution after alpha-beta-depleted transplantation in children. This clonotype was seen a handful of times. The CDR3 sequence is 18 residues long. Germline V gives CDR1 SGHTA, CDR2 FQGNSA. Trimming removed 0 bases from V and 3 bases from J; junction bases left unmatched: 10. TCRbeta library preparation incorporated unique molecular identifiers. TCRdb passed the PCR reads through MiXCR, listing each CDR3 protein once. Of 490,000 or so distinct CDR3 sequences listed, around 13% are singletons. The TCR comes from a human donor who donated a stem cell graft to a child with combined immunodeficiency. The starting material was PBMCs from the stem cell graft donor, obtained from the stem cell graft. The chain recombines TRBV7-2 with TRBJ2-7; 11 bases line up with TRBD2. The CDR3 is CASSLAASGRTTDYEQYF. Here the CDR3 DNA reads TGTGCCAGCAGCTTAGCGGCTAGCGGGAGGACAACCGACTACGAGCAGTACTTC. Complete variable domain (other parts from reference TRBV7-2 and TRBJ2-7): GAGVSQSPSNKVTEKGKDVELRCDPISGHTALYWYRQSLGQGLEFLIYFQGNSAPDKSGLPSDRFSAERTGGSVSTLTIQRTQQEDSAVYLCASSLAASGRTTDYEQYFGPGTRLTVT.